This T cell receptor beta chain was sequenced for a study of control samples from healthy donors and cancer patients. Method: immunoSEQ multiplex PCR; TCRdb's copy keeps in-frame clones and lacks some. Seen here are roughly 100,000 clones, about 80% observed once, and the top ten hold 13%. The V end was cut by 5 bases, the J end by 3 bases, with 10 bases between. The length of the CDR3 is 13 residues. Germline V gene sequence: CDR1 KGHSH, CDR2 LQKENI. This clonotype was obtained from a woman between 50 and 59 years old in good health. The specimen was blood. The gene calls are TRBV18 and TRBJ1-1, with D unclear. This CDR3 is CASSAGLDTEAFF. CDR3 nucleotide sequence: TGTGCCAGCTCAGCAGGATTAGACACTGAAGCTTTCTTT.